These T cell receptor beta chains were read from a single sample in a study of CD8+CD57+ T cells in acquired aplastic anemia. TCRdb re-called the reads through MiXCR, storing one row per CDR3 protein. This sample has around 400,000 distinct CDR3 sequences, with just under 70% found just once. Sample: sorted CD4+, CD8+, or CD8+CD57+ T cells (not recorded which) from PBMCs. These receptors came from a human donor in good health, serving as a control. Both conserved end residues are part of each CDR3. A D gene is named only where the DNA matches it firmly. The size of a clone is reported for some rows only, either as once, few or many, or as a class for expanded clones.

CDR3 DNA	CDR3 protein	clone size	D gene	V gene	J gene
TGTGCCAGCAGCGCAATACGGGGCAAAGGCAGGCAGGCCCAGCATTTT	CASSAIRGKGRQAQHF	-	-	TRBV7-3	TRBJ1-5
TGTGCCACACAAAACGACGGAGGGTATGGCTACACCTTC	CATQNDGGYGYTF	many	-	TRBV7-2	TRBJ1-2
TGTGCCAGCAGCGTCCGACAGGGGCCTGCGCAGTTCTTC	CASSVRQGPAQFF	-	TRBD1	TRBV5-4	TRBJ2-1
TGTGCCAGTAGGCTTCTTCCGGGGGAGCTGTTTTTT	CASRLLPGELFF	-	-	TRBV19	TRBJ2-2
TGTGCCAGCAGCTTACGGTCTGGACAGGGAGGGGATACGCAGTATTTT	CASSLRSGQGGDTQYF	-	-	TRBV7-3	TRBJ2-3
TGTGCCAGCAGCAACCGCACGGGGACTGGGGCCCACGTCACCCAGTACTTC	CASSNRTGTGAHVTQYF	-	-	TRBV7-3	TRBJ2-5
TGTGCCAGCAGCTTAGATTATAGGGGAGAGACTCAGTACACCTTC	CASSLDYRGETQYTF	-	-	TRBV7-2	TRBJ1-2
TGTGCCAGCAGGGAGGGGCGACCCAGTCTTGAGGCTTTCTTT	CASREGRPSLEAFF	once	-	TRBV7-9	TRBJ1-1
TGTGCCAGCAGCGTAGAAGACAGAAGCCGTAATTCACAGTACTTC	CASSVEDRSRNSQYF	once	-	TRBV9	TRBJ2-7
TGTGCCAGCCGGCCGGGGGGGTCGGACACCATATATTTT	CASRPGGSDTIYF	-	-	TRBV10-3	TRBJ1-3
TGTGCCAGCAGTTACGGACAGGGCGGAAATACGCAGTATTTT	CASSYGQGGNTQYF	-	TRBD1	TRBV7-9	TRBJ2-3
TGCAGTGCCACCGACAGGGGTCCCTATGGCTACACCTTC	CSATDRGPYGYTF	few	TRBD1	TRBV20-1	TRBJ1-2
TGTGCCAGCAGCGAAGGAGGGACTAGCGGAGGCATGTCCGGGGCCAACGTCCTGACTTTC	CASSEGGTSGGMSGANVLTF	once	TRBD2	TRBV7-2	TRBJ2-6
TGTGCCAGCAGCTTGAGTAGCATGGATACGCAGTATTTTTTC	CASSLSSMDTQYFF	-	-	TRBV7-9	TRBJ2-5
TGTGCCAGCAGCCAAAGGACTGGAAACACCATATATTTT	CASSQRTGNTIYF	many	-	TRBV3-1	TRBJ1-3
TGTGCCAGCAGGACCACGGGCGGAACGTTCTTT	CASRTTGGTFF	-	-	TRBV7-2	TRBJ1-1
TGCAGCGTCGGGCCAGGAACCTACGAGCAGTACTTC	CSVGPGTYEQYF	-	-	TRBV29-1	TRBJ2-7
TGTGCCAGCAGCTCCTCCCCCGGGACAGCGCACTTCTGG	CASSSSPGTAHFW	-	TRBD1	TRBV7-3	TRBJ2-5
TGCAGTGCCAGCAGTTACTCTGGGGCTGATTCACCCCTCCACTTT	CSASSYSGADSPLHF	-	-	TRBV20-1	TRBJ1-6
TGTGCCAGTAGTTGGAACAGGGGCAATCAGCCCCAGCATTTT	CASSWNRGNQPQHF	-	-	TRBV19	TRBJ1-5
TGCAGTGCTAGAGATCGACAAGCGGGGGGGTTCAAGCAGTACTTC	CSARDRQAGGFKQYF	-	TRBD2	TRBV20-1	TRBJ2-7
-	CASSLEAGEQYFGF	-	-	TRBV7-2	TRBJ1-1
TGTGCCAGTAGTGCGGCGGAGTGCTATGGCTACACCTTC	CASSAAECYGYTF	-	-	TRBV19	TRBJ1-2
TGTGCCAGCAGACCGACAGGGAGGAGTGGCAGAGACCCATTT	CASRPTGRSGRDPF	once	TRBD1	TRBV7-6	TRBJ1-5
TGTGCCAGCAACAGCGGGGGGGCGACAGATACGCAGTATTTT	CASNSGGATDTQYF	-	TRBD2	TRBV2	TRBJ2-3
TGTGCCAGCAGCTTTGCAGGTCTGACCCAGCATTTT	CASSFAGLTQHF	-	-	TRBV7-2	TRBJ1-5
TGTGCCAGCAGCTTATCGGCAGGGAGCAATCAGCCCCAGTTT	CASSLSAGSNQPQF	-	-	TRBV7-2	TRBJ1-1
TGTGCCAGCAGTTACGGGACAGGGAGTAACTATGGCTACACCTTC	CASSYGTGSNYGYTF	many	TRBD1	TRBV6-5	TRBJ1-2
TGTGCCAGCAGTTACGGACTAGCGTCCTACAATGAGCAGTTCTTC	CASSYGLASYNEQFF	many	TRBD2	TRBV6-6	TRBJ2-1
TGTGCCAGCAGCTACCAGGGGCCAGAGGCCAACGAGCAGCTGTTTTTT	CASSYQGPEANEQLFF	-	-	TRBV7-8	TRBJ1-4
TGCAGCGTTGAAGAAATGGGGAACACTGAAGCTTTCTTT	CSVEEMGNTEAFF	-	-	TRBV29-1	TRBJ1-1
TGTGCCAGCAGAAGTTACATAGCCTCTACGCAGTATTTT	CASRSYIASTQYF	-	-	TRBV24-1	TRBJ2-3
TGTGCCAGAGGGACAGCTTGCACTGAGCATTTCTTC	CARGTACTEHFF	-	TRBD1	TRBV19	TRBJ2-1
TGTGCCAGCAGCGTGGGACAGGGGAGGACTGGCTACACCTTC	CASSVGQGRTGYTF	-	TRBD1	TRBV6-6	TRBJ1-2
TGTGCCAGCAGCGCCATATATTTT	CASSAIYF	-	-	TRBV9	TRBJ1-3
TGCAGTGCTAGCCCCAGGGTCGGAGAGACCCAGTACTTC	CSASPRVGETQYF	-	-	TRBV20-1	TRBJ2-5